This T cell receptor (beta chain) is drawn from a study of cytomegalovirus exposure and HLA in healthy donors. It was the roughly 110-subject validation cohort, separate from the roughly 700-subject first cohort, to which the donors belonged. On this clone itself: Its antigen is unknown.

Using immunoSEQ multiplex PCR, the repertoire was profiled, and TCRdb retains in-frame clones only, with some absent. The sample consists of some 49,000 clones, over 85% of them appearing once. General observations from the study: It was reportedly the case that the classifier diagnosed cytomegalovirus status with high specificity and sensitivity. Most TCR sequences were seen very rarely across donors, but some public TCRs occurred in many. In vitro experiments confirmed that three CMV-associated chains were specific for CMV antigens.

V trimming: 8 bases; J trimming: 0 bases; junction bases outside the gene matches: 9. This CDR3 has 14 residues. Germline CDR1 and CDR2: SQVTM and ANQGSEA. The chain is built from TRBV29-1 and TRBJ1-1; 7 positions agree with TRBD1. The sequence derives from a woman under 30 in good health and CMV-seropositive. Specimen: PBMCs. CDR3 loop: CSQSKTGMNTEAFF. DNA of the CDR3: TGCAGCCAGTCCAAGACAGGGATGAACACTGAAGCTTTCTTT.